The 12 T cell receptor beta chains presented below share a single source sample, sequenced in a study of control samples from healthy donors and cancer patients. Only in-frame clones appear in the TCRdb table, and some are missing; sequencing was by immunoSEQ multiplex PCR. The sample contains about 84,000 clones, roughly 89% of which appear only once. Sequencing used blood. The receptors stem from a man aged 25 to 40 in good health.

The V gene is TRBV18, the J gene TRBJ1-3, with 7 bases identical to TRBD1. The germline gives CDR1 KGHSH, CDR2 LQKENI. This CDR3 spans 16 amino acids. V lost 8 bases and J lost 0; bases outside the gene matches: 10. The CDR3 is CASTPQQGTSGNTIYF. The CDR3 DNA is TGTGCCAGCACCCCCCAACAGGGGACCTCTGGAAACACCATATATTTT.

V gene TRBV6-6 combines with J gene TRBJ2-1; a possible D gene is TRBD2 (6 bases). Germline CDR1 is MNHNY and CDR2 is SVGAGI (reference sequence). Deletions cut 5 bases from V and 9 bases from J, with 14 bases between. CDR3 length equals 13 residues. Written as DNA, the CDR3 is TGTGCCAGCAGTGACCTTCGGGGACTTGAGCAGTTCTTC. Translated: CASSDLRGLEQFF.

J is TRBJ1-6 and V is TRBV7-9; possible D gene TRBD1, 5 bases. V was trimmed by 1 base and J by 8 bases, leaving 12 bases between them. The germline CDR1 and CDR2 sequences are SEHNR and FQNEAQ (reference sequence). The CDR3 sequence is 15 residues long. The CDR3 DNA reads TGTGCCAGCAGCTTAGACGGGTTGGGGCATTCACCCCTCCACTTT. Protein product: CASSLDGLGHSPLHF.

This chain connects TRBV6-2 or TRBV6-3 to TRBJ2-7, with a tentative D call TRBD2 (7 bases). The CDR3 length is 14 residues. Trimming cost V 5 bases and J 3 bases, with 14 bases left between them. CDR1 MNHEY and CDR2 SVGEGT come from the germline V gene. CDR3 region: CASSRQGTNYEQYF. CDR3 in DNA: TGTGCCAGCAGTCGGCAGGGGACTAACTACGAGCAGTACTTC.

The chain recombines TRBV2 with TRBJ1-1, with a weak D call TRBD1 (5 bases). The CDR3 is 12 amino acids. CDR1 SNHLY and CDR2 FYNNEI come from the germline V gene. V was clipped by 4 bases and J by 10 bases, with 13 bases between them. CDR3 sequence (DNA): TGTGCCAGCAGTGCTATGGGGGTCGGAGCTTTCTTT. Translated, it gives CASSAMGVGAFF.

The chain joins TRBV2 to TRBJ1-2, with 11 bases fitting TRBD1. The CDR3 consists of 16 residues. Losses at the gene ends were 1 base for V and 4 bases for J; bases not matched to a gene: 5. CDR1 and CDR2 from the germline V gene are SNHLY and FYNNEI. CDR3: CASSEEDRGRFYGYTF. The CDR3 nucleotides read TGTGCCAGCAGTGAAGAGGACAGGGGGCGATTCTATGGCTACACCTTC.

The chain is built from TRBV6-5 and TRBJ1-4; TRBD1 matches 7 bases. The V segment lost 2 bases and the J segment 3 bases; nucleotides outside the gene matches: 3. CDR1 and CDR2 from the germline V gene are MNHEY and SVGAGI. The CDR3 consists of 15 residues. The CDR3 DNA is TGTGCCAGCAGTTACAGGGACAGACCTAATGAAAAACTGTTTTTT. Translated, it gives CASSYRDRPNEKLFF.

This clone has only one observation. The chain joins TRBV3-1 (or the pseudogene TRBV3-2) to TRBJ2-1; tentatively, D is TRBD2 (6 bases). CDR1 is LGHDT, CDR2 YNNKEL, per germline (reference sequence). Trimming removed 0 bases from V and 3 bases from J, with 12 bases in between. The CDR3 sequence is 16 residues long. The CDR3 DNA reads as TGTGCCAGCAGCCAAGATATAGCGGTTGGCTACAATGAGCAGTTCTTC. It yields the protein CASSQDIAVGYNEQFF.

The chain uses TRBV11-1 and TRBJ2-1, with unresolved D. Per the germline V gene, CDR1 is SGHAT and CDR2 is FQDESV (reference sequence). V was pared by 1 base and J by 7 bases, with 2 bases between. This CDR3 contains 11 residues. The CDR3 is CASSLGNEQFF. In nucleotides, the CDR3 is TGTGCCAGCAGCTTAGGGAATGAGCAGTTCTTC.

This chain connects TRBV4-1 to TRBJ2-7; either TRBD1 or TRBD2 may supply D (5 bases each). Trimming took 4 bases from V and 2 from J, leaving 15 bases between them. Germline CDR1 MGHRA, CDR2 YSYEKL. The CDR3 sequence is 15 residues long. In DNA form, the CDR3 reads TGCGCCAGCAGCCCCGGGCCGGGACCTACCTACGAGCAGTACTTC. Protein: CASSPGPGPTYEQYF.

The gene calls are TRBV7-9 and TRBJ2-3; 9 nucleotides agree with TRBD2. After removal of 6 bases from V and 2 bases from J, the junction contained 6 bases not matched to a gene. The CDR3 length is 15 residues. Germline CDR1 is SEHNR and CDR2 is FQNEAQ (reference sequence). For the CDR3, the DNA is TGTGCCAGCAGGGTCGCGGGAGGGAACACAGATACGCAGTATTTT. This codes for CASRVAGGNTDTQYF. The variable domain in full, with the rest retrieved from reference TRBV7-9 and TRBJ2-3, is DTGVSQNPRHKITKRGQNVTFRCDPISEHNRLYWYRQTLGQGPEFLTYFQNEAQLEKSRLLSDRFSAERPKGSFSTLEIQRTEQGDSAMYLCASRVAGGNTDTQYFGPGTRLTVL.

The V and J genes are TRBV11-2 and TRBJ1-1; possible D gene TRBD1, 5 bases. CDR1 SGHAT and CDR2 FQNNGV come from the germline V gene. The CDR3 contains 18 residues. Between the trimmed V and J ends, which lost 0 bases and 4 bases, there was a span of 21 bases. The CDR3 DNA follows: TGTGCCAGCAGCTTAGATTCGGGGGGATTTGGTAGGTTCACTGAAGCTTTCTTT. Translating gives CASSLDSGGFGRFTEAFF.